The next 8 T cell receptor beta chains were all read from a single sample in a study of graft-versus-host responses after intestinal transplantation. The table came from immunoSEQ multiplex PCR; TCRdb's copy has only in-frame clones and leaves some out. The table lists tens of thousands of clones, just under 95% of them singletons, with 1.6% in the top ten. The sequences come from PBMCs, collected about 11 months after intestinal transplant. Every receptor here comes from a human patient who received an intestinal transplant, so some T cells may come from the graft donor.

The chain employs TRBV5-1 and TRBJ2-5; a weak D match, TRBD1 (6 bases). This CDR3 comprises 15 residues. The germline gives CDR1 SGHRS, CDR2 YFSETQ. V gave up 2 bases and J gave up 0 bases, with 11 bases separating them. CDR3 residues: CASSLVRTDQETQYF. As DNA, the CDR3 is TGCGCCAGCAGCTTAGTCCGGACAGACCAAGAGACCCAGTACTTC.

The CDR3 loop reads CASSSVPGGSDYGYTF. The CDR3 DNA reads as TGTGCCAGCAGCTCCGTCCCAGGGGGCTCGGACTATGGCTACACCTTC. The rearrangement uses TRBV5-5 and TRBJ1-2; 8 bases are shared with TRBD1. Germline V CDR1 and CDR2: SGHKS, YYEKEE (reference sequence). The junction had 10 bases not matched to a gene; V was cut back by 3 bases and J by 3 bases. The CDR3 length is 16 residues.

This chain connects TRBV6-6 to TRBJ1-6; 7 nucleotides align to TRBD1. The CDR3 contains 14 residues. Germline loops: CDR1 MNHNY, CDR2 SVGAGI (reference sequence). The junction had 2 bases not matched to a gene; V was cut back by 0 bases and J by 9 bases. Written as DNA, the CDR3 is TGTGCCAGCAGTTACTCCGACAGGGCTTCACCCCTCCACTTT. Translating gives CASSYSDRASPLHF.

The rearrangement links TRBV6-1 to TRBJ1-5, with D unclear. The CDR3 is made up of 14 amino acids. Deletions cut 2 bases from V and 4 bases from J, with 9 bases between. Germline V lookup: CDR1 MNHNS, CDR2 SASEGT. The DNA for the CDR3 is TGTGCCAGCAGTGAATCAGGCAGGAATCAGCCCCAGCATTTT. Translated: CASSESGRNQPQHF.

This sequence joins TRBV28 and TRBJ2-5; tentatively, D is TRBD1 or TRBD2 (6 bases each). Germline assignment: CDR1 MDHEN and CDR2 SYDVKM. The germline V and J ends were trimmed by 10 bases and 1 base, with 22 bases remaining between them. This CDR3 has 16 amino acids. CDR3 protein: CANPGVGVGGQETQYF. CDR3 in DNA: TGTGCCAACCCAGGGGTAGGGGTCGGGGGCCAAGAGACCCAGTACTTC.

The chain is built from TRBV5-1 and TRBJ2-1; D is uncertain. The V end lost 0 bases, the J end lost 9 bases, and 19 bases lay between the germline ends. The germline V gene encodes CDR1 SGHRS and CDR2 YFSETQ. The CDR3 is made up of 16 amino acids. CDR3 protein: CASSLELRVTASEQFF. The CDR3 DNA follows: TGCGCCAGCAGCTTGGAATTAAGGGTCACTGCAAGTGAGCAGTTCTTC.

The rearrangement joins TRBV5-1 to TRBJ2-3, with 10 bases lining up with TRBD2. CDR1 is SGHRS and CDR2 is YFSETQ in the germline V gene. Trimming took 6 bases from V and 3 from J; bases not matched to a gene: 7. CDR3 length: 15 residues. As DNA, the CDR3 is TGCGCCAGCAAGGAACTAGCGGGATTAACAGATACGCAGTATTTT. This codes for CASKELAGLTDTQYF.

The chain has TRBV7-9 and TRBJ1-2, with 8 bases fitting TRBD1. CDR3 size: 17 residues. Germline trimming cut 2 bases from V and 6 bases from J; bases unmatched to any gene: 14. From germline, CDR1 is SEHNR and CDR2 FQNEAQ (reference sequence). The CDR3 nucleotides read TGTGCCAGCAGCTTAAGGCTGGTGGGACAGGACCTAAATGGCTACACCTTC. This codes for CASSLRLVGQDLNGYTF.